The rows below give T cell receptor beta chains drawn from one sample of a study of PD-1 blockade in classical Hodgkin lymphoma. Produced via immunoSEQ multiplex PCR; TCRdb's table is partial and in-frame only. The sample lists some 90,000 clones, around 78% seen once, with around 8.9% in the top ten. Sample: peripheral blood mononuclear cells (PBMCs), taken before the fourth cycle of nivolumab. All receptors derive from a human donor with classical Hodgkin lymphoma. Both conserved end residues are part of each CDR3. A D gene is named only where the DNA matches it firmly. Not every row has a clone size; where given, it reads once, few, many or a size class.

V	D	size	J	length	CDR3	DNA
TRBV29-1	TRBD1	NA	TRBJ1-5	14	CSVEVTGGNQPQHF	TGCAGCGTTGAGGTCACAGGGGGCAATCAGCCCCAGCATTTT
TRBV9	TRBD2	NA	TRBJ2-7	15	CASSVGSSGQYEQYF	TGTGCCAGCAGCGTAGGGTCTAGCGGCCAGTACGAGCAGTACTTC
TRBV19	TRBD2	NA	TRBJ2-7	15	CASSIDLAGSYEQYF	TGTGCCAGTAGTATAGATCTAGCGGGATCCTACGAGCAGTACTTC
TRBV28	NA	NA	TRBJ1-2	17	CASSFSLSLTLGNGYTF	TGTGCCAGCAGTTTCTCTCTTTCGTTGACCTTAGGAAATGGCTACACCTTC
TRBV9	NA	NA	TRBJ2-7	15	CASSVGSGDPYEQYF	TGTGCCAGCAGCGTAGGGTCTGGGGACCCCTACGAGCAGTACTTC
TRBV5-8	NA	NA	TRBJ1-4	13	CASSLVRNEKLFF	TGTGCCAGCAGCTTGGTCAGAAATGAAAAACTGTTTTTT
TRBV7-7	NA	NA	TRBJ2-2	12	CASATTNGELFF	TGTGCCAGCGCTACTACCAACGGGGAGCTGTTTTTT
TRBV7-9	NA	NA	TRBJ1-5	13	CASSLSSNQPQHF	TGTGCCAGCAGCCTCTCTAGCAATCAGCCCCAGCATTTT
TRBV5-1	NA	NA	TRBJ1-2	14	CASSLNEVNYGYTF	TGCGCCAGCAGCTTAAACGAGGTTAACTATGGCTACACCTTC
TRBV25-1	NA	NA	TRBJ2-6	16	CASSDLGSSGANVLTF	TGTGCCAGCAGTGACCTAGGGTCCTCTGGGGCCAACGTCCTGACTTTC
TRBV7-3	TRBD1	NA	TRBJ2-1	14	CASSQFQGDNEQFF	TGTGCCAGCAGCCAATTTCAGGGGGACAATGAGCAGTTCTTC
TRBV2	NA	NA	TRBJ1-5	13	CASVSGGNQPQHF	TGTGCCAGCGTGTCGGGGGGGAATCAGCCCCAGCATTTT
TRBV6-5	NA	NA	TRBJ2-1	16	CASSYLSEGPMYEQFF	TGTGCCAGCAGTTACTTGTCGGAGGGCCCAATGTATGAGCAGTTCTTC
TRBV18	NA	NA	TRBJ2-3	11	CASSSTDTQYF	TGTGCCAGCTCATCCACAGATACGCAGTATTTT
TRBV19	NA	few	TRBJ2-2	13	CASNRLNTGELFF	TGTGCCAGTAACCGGTTGAACACCGGGGAGCTGTTTTTT
TRBV20-1	NA	NA	TRBJ2-5	11	CSARDVETQYF	TGCAGTGCTAGAGATGTCGAGACCCAGTACTTC
TRBV6-5	NA	once	TRBJ1-5	14	CASSYSKGNQPQHF	TGTGCCAGCAGTTACTCGAAGGGCAATCAGCCCCAGCATTTT
TRBV4-1	TRBD1	NA	TRBJ1-3	15	CASSQGRGPGNTIYF	TGCGCCAGCAGCCAAGGAAGGGGGCCCGGAAACACCATATATTTT
TRBV7-9	NA	NA	TRBJ1-1	15	CASSLRAGGNTEAFF	TGTGCCAGCAGCTTACGCGCGGGCGGGAACACTGAAGCTTTCTTT
TRBV28	NA	few	TRBJ1-1	14	CASSLQAMNTEAFF	TGTGCCAGCAGTTTACAGGCTATGAACACTGAAGCTTTCTTT
TRBV7-7	NA	NA	TRBJ1-6	17	CASSLGTAQSANSPLHF	TGTGCTAGCAGCTTAGGGACGGCCCAGTCAGCTAATTCACCCCTCCACTTT
TRBV29-1	NA	NA	TRBJ1-1	14	CSVEGTELNTEAFF	TGCAGCGTGGAGGGGACCGAATTGAACACTGAAGCTTTCTTT
TRBV28	TRBD1	few	TRBJ1-5	15	CASRSGQGWNQPQHF	TGTGCCAGCAGGTCTGGACAGGGTTGGAATCAGCCCCAGCATTTT
TRBV7-2	TRBD2	NA	TRBJ2-7	14	CASRIGGGPYEQYF	TGTGCCAGCAGGATCGGGGGGGGCCCCTACGAGCAGTACTTC
TRBV9	TRBD2	NA	TRBJ2-3	17	CASSLRLAGGFTDTQYF	TGTGCCAGCAGCTTACGACTAGCGGGAGGCTTCACAGATACGCAGTATTTT
TRBV18	NA	NA	TRBJ2-2	16	CASSPFRGVITGELFF	TGTGCCAGCTCACCTTTCAGGGGGGTCATCACCGGGGAGCTGTTTTTT
TRBV28	NA	few	TRBJ1-5	14	CASRQGGGNQPQHF	TGTGCCAGCAGGCAAGGGGGAGGCAATCAGCCCCAGCATTTT
TRBV4-1	TRBD1	once	TRBJ1-2	17	CASSQDPGTGGVYGYTF	TGCGCCAGCAGCCAAGATCCCGGGACAGGGGGGGTCTATGGCTACACCTTC
TRBV10-3	NA	NA	TRBJ1-5	15	CAISEKAGGNQPQHF	TGTGCCATCAGTGAGAAGGCAGGTGGCAATCAGCCCCAGCATTTT